The 5 T cell receptor beta chains below all came from one sample that was sequenced in a study of cytomegalovirus exposure and HLA in healthy donors. Generated by immunoSEQ multiplex PCR, the TCRdb table keeps only in-frame clones and is missing some. The profile covers 200,000 to 300,000 clones, with approximately 84% appearing a single time and 0.95% to 1.5% taken by the ten largest. The sequencing sample was made of PBMCs. These receptors all come from a woman aged 25 to 45 in good health and CMV-seropositive.

The CDR3 region is CAWQRYAGTSGSNSEQFF. The CDR3 DNA follows: TGTGCCTGGCAACGATATGCCGGGACTAGCGGGAGTAATAGTGAGCAGTTCTTC. The J gene is TRBJ2-1, the V gene TRBV30; 14 bases are shared with TRBD2. The CDR3 extends over 18 amino acids. Germline loops: CDR1 GTSNPN, CDR2 SVGIG (reference sequence). Trimming at V came to 5 bases and at J to 9 bases, leaving 18 bases not matched to a gene.

The chain combines TRBV9 with TRBJ2-7, with TRBD2 matching over 8 bases. V shed 3 bases, J shed 0 bases, and the junction held 5 bases outside the gene matches. Germline-derived CDR1 and CDR2 are SGDLS and YYNGEE. This CDR3 region has 15 residues. In DNA, the CDR3 is TGTGCCAGCAGCGGCACTAGCGGTGACTCCTACGAGCAGTACTTC. Translating it yields CASSGTSGDSYEQYF.

This clone was seen once. A much larger clone lies one base from this, so it may be a read error. V and J are TRBV14 and TRBJ2-7; the D is unclear. CDR1 is SGHDN, CDR2 FVKESK, per germline. V dropped 3 bases and J dropped 4 bases, with 7 bases sitting between them. The CDR3 extends over 12 amino acids. DNA for the CDR3: TGTGCCAGCAGCCAGGGCCGTTACGAGCAGTACTTC. This translates into CASSQGRYEQYF.

V is TRBV2 and J is TRBJ1-1; TRBD1 matches 10 bases. Germline CDR1 SNHLY, CDR2 FYNNEI. This CDR3 spans 15 amino acids. V shed 8 bases, J shed 0 bases, and the junction held 6 bases outside the gene matches. This CDR3 reads CASQTGGALNTEAFF. The CDR3 DNA sequence: TGTGCCAGCCAGACAGGGGGCGCGCTGAACACTGAAGCTTTCTTT.

The V call is TRBV5-1, the J call TRBJ1-3; TRBD1 aligns across 7 bases. Germline CDR1 is SGHRS and CDR2 is YFSETQ. This CDR3 spans 17 amino acids. V shed 1 base, J shed 2 bases, and the junction held 9 bases outside the gene matches. The DNA of the CDR3 is TGCGCCAGCAGCTTGAACTCCTGGGACAGTCCTGGAAACACCATATATTTT. This sequence encodes CASSLNSWDSPGNTIYF.